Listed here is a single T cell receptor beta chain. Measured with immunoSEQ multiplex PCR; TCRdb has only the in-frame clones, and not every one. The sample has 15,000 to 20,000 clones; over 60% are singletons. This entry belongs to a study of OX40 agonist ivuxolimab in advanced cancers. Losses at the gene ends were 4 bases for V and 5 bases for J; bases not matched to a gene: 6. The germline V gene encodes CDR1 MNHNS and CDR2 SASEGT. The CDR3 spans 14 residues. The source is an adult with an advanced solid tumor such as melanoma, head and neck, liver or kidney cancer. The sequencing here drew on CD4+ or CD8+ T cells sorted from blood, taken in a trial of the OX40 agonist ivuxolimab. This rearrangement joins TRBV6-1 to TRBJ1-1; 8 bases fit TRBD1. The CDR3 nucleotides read TGTGCCAGCAGTGCCGGACAGGGAGGGACTGAAGCTTTCTTT. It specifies CASSAGQGGTEAFF.